The clone carrying this T cell receptor beta chain was counted a few times. These data come from a study of blood T cell repertoires in COVID-19. Study at large: In each case, the material was cDNA or gDNA derived from T cells, B-cell-depleted T cells, or PBMCs.

TCRdb's copy holds only in-frame clones and misses some; the assay was immunoSEQ multiplex PCR. The table lists 250,000 to 350,000 clones, around 82% of them singletons, with about a sixth in the top ten. A Seattle source enrolled patients during active infection and followed them longitudinally. The CDR3 consists of 16 residues. Trimming removed 4 bases at V and 0 bases at J, with 13 bases between. CDR1 SGHRS and CDR2 YFSETQ come from the germline V gene. The receptor comes from a person aged 65 to 79 with COVID-19, enrolled during active disease. The sequenced material came from peripheral blood. The rearrangement uses TRBV5-1 and TRBJ1-4; D might be TRBD1 (6 bases). DNA for the CDR3: TGCGCCAGCAGCCCTGGGGGACAAGCAACTAATGAAAAACTGTTTTTT. Protein: CASSPGGQATNEKLFF. Filled out from reference TRBV5-1 and TRBJ1-4, the complete variable domain reads KAGVTQTPRYLIKTRGQQVTLSCSPISGHRSVSWYQQTPGQGLQFLFEYFSETQRNKGNFPGRFSGRQFSNSRSEMNVSTLELGDSALYLCASSPGGQATNEKLFFGSGTQLSVL.